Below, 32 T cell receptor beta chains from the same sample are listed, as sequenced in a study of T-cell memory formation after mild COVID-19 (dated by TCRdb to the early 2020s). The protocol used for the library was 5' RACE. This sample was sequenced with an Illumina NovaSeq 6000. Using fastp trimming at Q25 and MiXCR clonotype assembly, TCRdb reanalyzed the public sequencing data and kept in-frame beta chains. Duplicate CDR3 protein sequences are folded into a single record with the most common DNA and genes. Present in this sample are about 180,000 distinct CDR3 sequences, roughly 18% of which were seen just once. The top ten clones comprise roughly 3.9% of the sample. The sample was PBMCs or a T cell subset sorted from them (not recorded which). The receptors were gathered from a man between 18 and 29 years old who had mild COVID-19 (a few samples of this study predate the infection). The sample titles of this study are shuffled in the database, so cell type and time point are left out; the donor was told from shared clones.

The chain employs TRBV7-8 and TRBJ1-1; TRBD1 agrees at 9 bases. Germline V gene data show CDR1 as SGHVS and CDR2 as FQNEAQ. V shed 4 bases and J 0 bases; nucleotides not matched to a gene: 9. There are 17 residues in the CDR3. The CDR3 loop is CASSSQDRGIMNTEAFF. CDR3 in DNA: TGTGCCAGCAGCTCACAAGACAGGGGGATCATGAACACTGAAGCTTTCTTT.

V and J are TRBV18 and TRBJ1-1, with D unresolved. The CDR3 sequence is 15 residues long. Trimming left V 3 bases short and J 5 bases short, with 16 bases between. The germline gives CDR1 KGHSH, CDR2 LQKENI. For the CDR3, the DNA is TGTGCCAGCTCACCTGGGAGGACGGGCGGAACTGAAGCTTTCTTT. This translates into CASSPGRTGGTEAFF.

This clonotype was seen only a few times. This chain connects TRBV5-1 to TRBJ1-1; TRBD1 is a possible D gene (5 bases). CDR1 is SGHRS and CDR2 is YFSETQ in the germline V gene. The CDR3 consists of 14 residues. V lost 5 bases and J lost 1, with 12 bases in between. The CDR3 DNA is TGCGCCAGCAGGCCGCACACAGGGAACACTGAAGCTTTCTTT. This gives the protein CASRPHTGNTEAFF.

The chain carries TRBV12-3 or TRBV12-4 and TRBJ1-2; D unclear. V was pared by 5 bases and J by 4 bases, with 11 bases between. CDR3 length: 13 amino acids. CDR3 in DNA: TGTGCCAGCAGTCCATCCGGACTCTATGGCTACACCTTC. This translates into CASSPSGLYGYTF.

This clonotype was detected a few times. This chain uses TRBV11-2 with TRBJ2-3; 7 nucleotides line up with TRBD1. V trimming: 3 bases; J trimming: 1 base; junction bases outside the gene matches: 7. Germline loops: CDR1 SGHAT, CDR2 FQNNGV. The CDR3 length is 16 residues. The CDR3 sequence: CASSLGRGIRTDTQYF. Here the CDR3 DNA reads TGTGCCAGCAGCTTGGGCAGGGGGATCCGCACAGATACGCAGTATTTT.

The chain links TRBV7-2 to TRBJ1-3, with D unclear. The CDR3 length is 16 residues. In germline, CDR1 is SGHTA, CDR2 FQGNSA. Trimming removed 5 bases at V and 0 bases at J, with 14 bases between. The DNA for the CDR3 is TGTGCCAGCAGCGAACAACCCTCCGACTCTGGAAACACCATATATTTT. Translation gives CASSEQPSDSGNTIYF. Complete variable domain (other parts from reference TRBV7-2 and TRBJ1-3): GAGVSQSPSNKVTEKGKDVELRCDPISGHTALYWYRQSLGQGLEFLIYFQGNSAPDKSGLPSDRFSAERTGGSVSTLTIQRTQQEDSAVYLCASSEQPSDSGNTIYFGEGSWLTVV.

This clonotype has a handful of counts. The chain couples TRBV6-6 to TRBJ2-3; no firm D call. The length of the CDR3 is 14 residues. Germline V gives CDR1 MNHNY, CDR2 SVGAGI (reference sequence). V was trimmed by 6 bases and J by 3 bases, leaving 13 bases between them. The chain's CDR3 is CASSPRMVTDTQYF. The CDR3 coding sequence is TGTGCCAGCAGCCCGAGAATGGTGACAGATACGCAGTATTTT.

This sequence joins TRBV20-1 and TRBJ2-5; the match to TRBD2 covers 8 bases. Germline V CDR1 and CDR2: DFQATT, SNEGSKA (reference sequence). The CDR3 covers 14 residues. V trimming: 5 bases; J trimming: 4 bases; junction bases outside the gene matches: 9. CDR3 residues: CSAPGRGTRETQYF. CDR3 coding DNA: TGCAGTGCTCCCGGGAGGGGGACGCGAGAGACCCAGTACTTC.

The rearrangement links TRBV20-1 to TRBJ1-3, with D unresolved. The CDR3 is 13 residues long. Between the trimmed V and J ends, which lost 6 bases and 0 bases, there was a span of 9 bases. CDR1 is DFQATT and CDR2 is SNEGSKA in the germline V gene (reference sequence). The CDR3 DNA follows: TGCAGTGCCTCTCACGTCTCTGGAAACACCATATATTTT. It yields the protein CSASHVSGNTIYF.

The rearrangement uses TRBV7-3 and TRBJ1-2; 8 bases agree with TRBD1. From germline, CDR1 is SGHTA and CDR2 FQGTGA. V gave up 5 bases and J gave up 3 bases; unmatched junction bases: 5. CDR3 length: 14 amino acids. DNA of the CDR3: TGTGCCAGCAGCCCCGGACAGGGACACTATGGCTACACCTTC. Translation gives CASSPGQGHYGYTF.

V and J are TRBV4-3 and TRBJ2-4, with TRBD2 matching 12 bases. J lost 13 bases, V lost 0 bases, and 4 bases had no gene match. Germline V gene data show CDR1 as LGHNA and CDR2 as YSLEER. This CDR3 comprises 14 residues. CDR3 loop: CASSQESTSGGQYF. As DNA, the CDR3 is TGCGCCAGCAGCCAAGAGTCAACTAGCGGGGGGCAGTACTTC.

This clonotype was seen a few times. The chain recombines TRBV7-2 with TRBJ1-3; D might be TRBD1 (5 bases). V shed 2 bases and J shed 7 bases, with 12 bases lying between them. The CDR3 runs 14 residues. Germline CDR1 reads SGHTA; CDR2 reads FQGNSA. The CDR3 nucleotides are TGTGCCAGCAGCTTAAATTCTCGGGGGAACACCATATATTTT. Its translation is CASSLNSRGNTIYF.

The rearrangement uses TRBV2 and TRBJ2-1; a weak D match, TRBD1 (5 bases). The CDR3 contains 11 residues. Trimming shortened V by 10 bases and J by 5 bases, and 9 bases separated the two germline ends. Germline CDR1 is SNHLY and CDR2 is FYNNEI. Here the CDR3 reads CANGHDNEQFF. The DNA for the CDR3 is TGTGCCAACGGACACGACAATGAGCAGTTCTTC.

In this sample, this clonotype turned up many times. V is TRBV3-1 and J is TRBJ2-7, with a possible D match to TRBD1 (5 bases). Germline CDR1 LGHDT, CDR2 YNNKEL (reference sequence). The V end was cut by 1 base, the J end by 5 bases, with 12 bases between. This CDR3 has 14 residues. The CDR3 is CASSQAGPRDEQYF. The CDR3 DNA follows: TGTGCCAGCAGCCAAGCAGGGCCACGGGACGAGCAGTACTTC.

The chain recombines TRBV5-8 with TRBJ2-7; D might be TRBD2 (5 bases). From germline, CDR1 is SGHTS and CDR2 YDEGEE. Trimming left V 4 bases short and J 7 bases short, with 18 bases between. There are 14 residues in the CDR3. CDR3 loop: CASSPGGLGREQYV. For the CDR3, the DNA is TGTGCCAGCAGCCCTGGCGGGTTGGGTCGGGAGCAGTACGTC.

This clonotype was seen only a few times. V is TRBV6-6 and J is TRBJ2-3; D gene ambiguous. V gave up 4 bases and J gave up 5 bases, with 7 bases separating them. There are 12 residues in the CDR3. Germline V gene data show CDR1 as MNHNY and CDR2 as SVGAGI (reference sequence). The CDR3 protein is CASSSTVDTQYF. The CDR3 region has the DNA TGTGCCAGCAGTTCCACCGTAGATACGCAGTATTTT.

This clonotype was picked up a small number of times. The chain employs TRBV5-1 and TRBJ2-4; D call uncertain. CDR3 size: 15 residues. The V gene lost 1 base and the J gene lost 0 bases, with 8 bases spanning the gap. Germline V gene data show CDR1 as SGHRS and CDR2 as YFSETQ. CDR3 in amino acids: CASSLKPLAKNIQYF. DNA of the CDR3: TGCGCCAGCAGCTTGAAACCTCTAGCCAAAAACATTCAGTACTTC.

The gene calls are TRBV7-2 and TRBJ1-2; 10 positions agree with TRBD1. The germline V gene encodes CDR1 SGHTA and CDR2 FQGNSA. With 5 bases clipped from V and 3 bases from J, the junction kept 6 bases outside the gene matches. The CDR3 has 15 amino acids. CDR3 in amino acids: CASSTRTGGYYGYTF. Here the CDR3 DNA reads TGTGCCAGCAGCACTCGGACAGGGGGTTACTATGGCTACACCTTC.

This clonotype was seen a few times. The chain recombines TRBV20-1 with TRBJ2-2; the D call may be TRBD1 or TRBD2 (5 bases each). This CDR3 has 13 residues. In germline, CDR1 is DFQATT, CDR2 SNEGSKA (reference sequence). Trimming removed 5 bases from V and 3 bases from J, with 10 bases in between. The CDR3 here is CSARDRYTGELFF. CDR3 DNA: TGCAGTGCTCGGGACCGCTACACCGGGGAGCTGTTTTTT.

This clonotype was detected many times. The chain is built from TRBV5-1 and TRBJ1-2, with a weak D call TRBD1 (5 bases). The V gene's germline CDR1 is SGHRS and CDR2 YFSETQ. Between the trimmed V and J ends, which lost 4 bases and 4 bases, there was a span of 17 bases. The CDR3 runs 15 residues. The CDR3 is CASSAGMGHLYGYTF. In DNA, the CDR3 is TGCGCCAGCAGCGCCGGGATGGGGCACCTCTATGGCTACACCTTC.

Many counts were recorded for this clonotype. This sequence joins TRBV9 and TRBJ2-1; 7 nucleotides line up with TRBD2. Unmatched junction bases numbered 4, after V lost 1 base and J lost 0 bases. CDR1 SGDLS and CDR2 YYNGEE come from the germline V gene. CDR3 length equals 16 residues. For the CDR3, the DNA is TGTGCCAGCAGCGTAACTAGCGAGAGCTCCTACAATGAGCAGTTCTTC. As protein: CASSVTSESSYNEQFF.

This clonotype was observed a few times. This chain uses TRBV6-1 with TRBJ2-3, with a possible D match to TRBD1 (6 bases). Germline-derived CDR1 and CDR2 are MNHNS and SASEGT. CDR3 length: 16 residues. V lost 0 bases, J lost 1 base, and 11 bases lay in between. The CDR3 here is CASSEATGRGTDTQYF. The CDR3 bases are TGTGCCAGCAGTGAAGCAACAGGGCGAGGCACAGATACGCAGTATTTT.

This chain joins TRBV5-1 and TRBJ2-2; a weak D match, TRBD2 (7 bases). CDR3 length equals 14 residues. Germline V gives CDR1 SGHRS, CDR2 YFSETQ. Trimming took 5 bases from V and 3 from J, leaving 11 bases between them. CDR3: CASSGGGYTGELFF. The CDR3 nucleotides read TGCGCCAGCAGTGGCGGGGGCTACACCGGGGAGCTGTTTTTT.

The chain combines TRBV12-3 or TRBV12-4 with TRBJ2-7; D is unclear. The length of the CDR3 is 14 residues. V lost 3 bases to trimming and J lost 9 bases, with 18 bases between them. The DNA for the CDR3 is TGTGCCAGCAGTTTGGCACACCTGACCGGGCGGCAGTACTTC. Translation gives CASSLAHLTGRQYF.

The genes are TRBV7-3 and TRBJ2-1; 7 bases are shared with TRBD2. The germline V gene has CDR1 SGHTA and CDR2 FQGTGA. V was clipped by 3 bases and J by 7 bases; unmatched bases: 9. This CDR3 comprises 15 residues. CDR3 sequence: CASSLVPSGPNEQFF. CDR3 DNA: TGTGCCAGCAGCTTGGTTCCTAGCGGCCCAAATGAGCAGTTCTTC.

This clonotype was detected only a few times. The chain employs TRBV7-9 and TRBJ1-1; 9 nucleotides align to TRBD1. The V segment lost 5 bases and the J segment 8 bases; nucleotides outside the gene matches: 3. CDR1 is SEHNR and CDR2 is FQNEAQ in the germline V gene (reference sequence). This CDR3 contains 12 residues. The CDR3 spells CASSQDRGEAFF. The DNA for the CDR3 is TGTGCCAGCAGCCAGGACAGGGGCGAAGCTTTCTTT. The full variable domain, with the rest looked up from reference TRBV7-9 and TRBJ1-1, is DTGVSQNPRHKITKRGQNVTFRCDPISEHNRLYWYRQTLGQGPEFLTYFQNEAQLEKSRLLSDRFSAERPKGSFSTLEIQRTEQGDSAMYLCASSQDRGEAFFGQGTRLTVV.

The CDR3 DNA reads as TGTGCCAGCAGAAGGTATCGGGACAGATCTTATTCTGGGGCCAACGTCCTGACTTTC. This translates into CASRRYRDRSYSGANVLTF. The chain combines TRBV7-2 with TRBJ2-6; 7 bases are shared with TRBD1. Germline V gene lookup returns CDR1 SGHTA and CDR2 FQGNSA. Trimming took 6 bases from V and 1 from J; bases not matched to a gene: 15. The CDR3 loop spans 19 amino acids.

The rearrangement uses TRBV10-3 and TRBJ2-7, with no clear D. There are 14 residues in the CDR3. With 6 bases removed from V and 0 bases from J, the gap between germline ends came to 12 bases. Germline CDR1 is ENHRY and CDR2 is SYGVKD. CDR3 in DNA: TGTGCCATCAGCCGTCGGCAGGACTCCTACGAGCAGTACGTC. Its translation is CAISRRQDSYEQYV.

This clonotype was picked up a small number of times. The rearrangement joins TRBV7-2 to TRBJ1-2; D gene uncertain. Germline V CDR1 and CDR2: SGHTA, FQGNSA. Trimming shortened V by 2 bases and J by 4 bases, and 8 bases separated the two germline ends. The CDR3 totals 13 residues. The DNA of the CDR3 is TGTGCCAGCAGCTTATTTGGGAGCTATGGCTACACCTTC. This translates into CASSLFGSYGYTF.

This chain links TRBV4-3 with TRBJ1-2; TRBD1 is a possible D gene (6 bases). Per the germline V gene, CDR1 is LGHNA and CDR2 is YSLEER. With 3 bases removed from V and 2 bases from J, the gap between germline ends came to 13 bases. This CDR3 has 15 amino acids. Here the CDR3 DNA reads TGCGCCAGCAGCCAGACCTCCCAGGGGAACTATGGCTACACCTTC. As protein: CASSQTSQGNYGYTF.

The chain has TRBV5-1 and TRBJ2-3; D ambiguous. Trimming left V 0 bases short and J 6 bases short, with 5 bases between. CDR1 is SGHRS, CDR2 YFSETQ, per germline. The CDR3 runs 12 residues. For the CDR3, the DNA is TGCGCCAGCAGCTTGGTGCCCGATACGCAGTATTTT. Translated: CASSLVPDTQYF.

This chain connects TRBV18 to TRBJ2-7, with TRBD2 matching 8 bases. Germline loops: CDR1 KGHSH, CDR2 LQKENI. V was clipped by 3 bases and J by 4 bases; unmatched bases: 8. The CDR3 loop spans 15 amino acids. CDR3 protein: CASSPTGAGAYEQYF. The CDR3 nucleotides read TGTGCCAGCTCACCGACCGGAGCGGGGGCGTACGAGCAGTACTTC.